This T cell receptor (beta chain) is from a study of cytomegalovirus exposure and HLA in healthy donors. Study context: Within the Caucasian-associated ancestry cluster were roughly 81% of the approximately 400 genotyped donors. Points from the study as a whole: Later analysis demonstrated an association between a missense DCLRE1C variant and TCR beta V- and J-gene trimming. Some V segments could not be told apart, so they were left out, TRBV6-2 and TRBV6-3 among them.

The PCR employed 60 Vbeta primers together with 13 Jbeta primers. The repertoire was sequenced with immunoSEQ multiplex PCR; TCRdb's copy has only in-frame clones and lacks some. The repertoire holds some 150,000 clones, with about 76% as singletons. Turning to this clone: Its antigen is currently unknown.

The CDR3 is 15 amino acids. Trimming took 7 bases from V and 1 from J; bases not matched to a gene: 7. The germline V gene encodes CDR1 MDHEN and CDR2 SYDVKM. V gene TRBV28 combines with J gene TRBJ1-3, with 7 bases aligning to TRBD1. This sequence was found in a woman in her forties in good health and CMV-seronegative. The sequencing sample was made of PBMCs. The CDR3 loop reads CASTDRDSSGNTIYF. Written as DNA, the CDR3 is TGTGCCAGCACCGACCGGGACAGTTCTGGAAACACCATATATTTT.